This TCR beta chain was captured by sequencing in a study of cytomegalovirus exposure and HLA in healthy donors (dated 2017 in TCRdb). For the study in its entirety: In an earlier analysis of some 610 of the donors, 276 Gb of sequence data and 90 million to 130 million unique TCR beta sequences from 180 million or so T cells were reported. Both class I and class II loci were covered by HLA typing, at four-digit resolution. The study used immunosequencing to profile the T cell repertoires of 670 or so subjects and linked those repertoires to cytomegalovirus serostatus. The number of donors typed differed by locus, with 629-630 for A, B, C, DRB1 and DQB1, roughly 550 for DQA1, about 610 for DPA1, and roughly 450 for DPB1. An early release that covered about 600 HLA-typed donors contained around 300 gigabases of sequencing data and roughly 84 million unique TCR sequences. The study combined high-throughput TCR immunosequencing, statistical association of individual TCRs with disease status, and machine learning to predict cytomegalovirus infection status. Among the roughly 400 genotyped donors, about 85% belonged to the genetic ancestry cluster associated with self-reported Caucasian donors. Among around 400 genotyped donors of the cohort, an average of about 240,000 unique TCR beta nucleotide sequences was sequenced per donor, of which about 20% were non-productive. In a later genetic analysis, genome-wide SNP genotypes for about 65% of the roughly 700 donors were used, and that subset was treated as a discovery cohort. Four to six DR-DQ haplotypes were handled as single units for association and clustering, since linkage in the cohort was strong. In the later analysis, no new phenotypic data were used to find candidate immune exposures; instead, reliance was placed on TCR beta sequences and their occurrence across donors. Donor age, sex, ethnicity and CMV serostatus were compiled alongside the repertoire data. The aim of the study was to test whether cataloging public T cell receptors could identify signatures of past pathogen exposure. In an earlier analysis of about 590 of the donors, high-throughput TCR beta sequencing was used to judge whether each TCR beta V gene segment behaved as functional or pseudogenic. Along with the approximately 650-subject first cohort, a separate validation cohort of over a hundred different subjects was used. To study patterns of TCR occurrence, a later analysis re-analyzed previously published TCR beta repertoires from around 700 donors and added high-resolution HLA genotyping. All discovery cohort repertoires had been generated on a single sequencing platform. Study-wide findings and limitations: Sequencing depth was assumed to be roughly uniform across donors in the presence/absence analyses, though that assumption may not hold. A group of highly shared sequence variants was considered likely to be a technical artifact of the sequencing pipeline. In the study, approximately 160 TCR beta chains were listed as associated with cytomegalovirus. A further reported finding was that TCR beta sequences accurately predicted the HLA-A and HLA-B alleles for most subjects in the first cohort. The classifier was reported to diagnose cytomegalovirus status with high specificity and sensitivity in both the original cohort and the validation cohort. The 87-base-pair reads could not distinguish some IMGT-functional V segments, including TRBV6-2 and TRBV6-3, so those segments were excluded. A later analysis found that most CMV-associated TCR beta chains appeared HLA-restricted, with HLA associations seemingly driven largely by CMV exposure. A few of the identified cytomegalovirus-associated TCR beta chains were confirmed in vitro to be specific for cytomegalovirus antigens. Across donors, most TCR sequences were observed very rarely, whereas some public TCRs were present in many individuals. For the cohort, immune exposure information was limited to CMV serostatus. Because some donors lacked HLA typing at each locus, the association tests relied only on the typed subset. Compared with the approximately 700-donor mean, donors in an Asian-associated ancestry cluster had fewer N-insertions in productive TCRs, according to a later genetic analysis. When HLA alleles, especially DR and DQ, strongly co-occurred, attributing TCR associations to individual alleles was difficult. Because counts were too low, about 17 rarely observed V segments, including chromosome 9 orphons, were excluded from the earlier analysis of some 590 of the donors. Broadly in line with IMGT annotations, most TCR beta V segments showed up in productive rearrangements about 87% or about 30% of the time in an earlier analysis of 450 to 600 of the donors. Correlated functional status among segregating V segments might reflect linkage disequilibrium, but an unknown experimental factor could not be ruled out. A later analysis reported that several top co-occurrence clusters appeared linked to parvovirus B19, influenza, CMV and Epstein-Barr virus. V-gene and J-gene trimming of TCR beta chains was associated with a missense DCLRE1C variant in a later genetic analysis, and the association was replicated in an independent cohort. In a later analysis, HLA-associated TCR beta chains were found to be more clonally expanded and to have lower generation probabilities than equally common non-associated chains. According to a later analysis, TCR association rates differed among HLA loci, with DRB1 alleles showing the most associated TCRs and HLA-C alleles showing the fewest. It was suggested by the authors that the approach could potentially be generalized to other disease states and immunological phenotypes. This cohort had only TCR beta chains sequenced, and the lack of alpha or paired-chain data limited which features could be detected. At a false discovery rate of 0.05, a later analysis linked approximately 18,000 TCR beta sequences to specific HLA alleles.

To prepare the library, the immunoSEQ multiplex PCR assay was applied. A mixture of 60 forward primers for TCR Vbeta segments and 13 reverse primers for TCR Jbeta segments was used in the multiplex PCR. The CDR3 region of rearranged TCR beta genes was amplified from genomic DNA by a multiplex PCR assay. The Illumina HiSeq System was used to sequence the amplified TCR beta libraries as 87-base-pair reads. As for how the authors treated the data: A later analysis counted approximately 84 million unique TCR beta chains across the approximately 700 repertoires, and some 11 million of these chains were shared by at least two donors. Raw reads were error-corrected and collapsed into unique sequences by a nearest-neighbor algorithm in which closely related sequences were merged to remove PCR and sequencing errors. CDR3 sequences were aligned to IMGT reference sequences to assign V, D and J gene segments. Each retained sequence needed at least a six-nucleotide match to both a V gene segment and a J gene segment. Rearrangements were classified as productive when the CDR3 lacked stop codons and remained in frame with V and J, and all other rearrangements were classified as non-productive. Following IMGT convention, CDR3 was defined as the stretch from the second conserved V-encoded cysteine to the conserved J-encoded phenylalanine. The earlier analysis of a few hundred of the donors excluded sequences that lacked an unambiguous match to a single V gene segment. An earlier analysis of several hundred of the donors classified V segments as functional when productive rearrangements were above 56.7% and as segregating when the standard deviation between donors was above 5%. A statistical classification framework was developed to diagnose cytomegalovirus status using the catalog of TCR beta chain sequences. In a later analysis, TCR nucleotide sequences were compared against IMGT/GENE-DB human TR gene sequences so that V and J genes could be assigned. In a later analysis, CDR3 sequences and most-parsimonious VDJ recombination scenarios were assigned using the TCRdist pipeline. In a later analysis, each TCR beta chain was defined by its CDR3 amino acid sequence together with its V-gene family, and reads without a unique V-gene family were excluded. A later analysis removed roughly 590 highly shared, low-generation-probability nucleotide sequences to deal with suspected cross-contamination and a sequencing artifact. In a later analysis, a clonal expansion index was calculated for each public chain from normalized within-repertoire ranks of inferred template counts. A later analysis computed generation probabilities with a VDJ recombination model fitted to out-of-frame rearrangements, and checked the results against IGoR. Hypergeometric tests were used in a later analysis to score TCR-TCR, TCR-HLA and TCR-CMV co-occurrence, with a repertoire-size bias correction applied to the TCR pairs. A later analysis estimated false discovery rates by permuting HLA or CMV assignments 20 times. A later analysis grouped co-occurring TCRs with DBSCAN, adding TCRdist sequence similarity when clustering within HLA-allele-positive subsets. For co-occurrence clustering, repertoires with fewer than 30,000 or more than 120,000 public chains were excluded, along with a handful of repertoires with anomalous nucleotide sharing. TCRdb provides this immuneACCESS table in a form limited to in-frame rearrangements. Some clones are lacking; in checked studies, under half of them reflect an unresolved V gene, and why the rest are absent is not known. V and J calls plus clone size are reproduced from that table; the DNA served to infer D and trimming. Counted in this sample were around 150,000 clones; approximately 80% of them appeared once. The ten largest clones take up 2% to 2.5% of the sample.

The cohort was made up of under 800 healthy bone marrow donors. At the time of sampling, every cohort member was nominally healthy, though immune exposures that went unrecorded were likely present. The donor was CMV seronegative and belonged to the group of roughly 330 seronegative cohort members. Every donor gave a peripheral blood sample, and the peripheral blood mononuclear cells from that sample were used for TCR beta sequencing. The Qiagen DNeasy Blood Extraction Kit was used to extract genomic DNA from the blood cell samples. A remark on this clone: Its antigen specificity is not known. Nothing much larger sits one base from this clone, and base qualities are not available.

Spanning cysteine to phenylalanine, the CDR3 consists of 15 amino acids. The kept DNA is CDR3 alone, 45 bases in frame from the first base. V loses 5 bases of germline sequence and J loses 3 bases, and the interval between the two ends is 13 bases. The germline V gene sets CDR1 to SGHNT and CDR2 to YENEEA. The sequence is built from TRBV11-3 and TRBJ1-4; the D region possibly corresponds to TRBD1 (6 bases align). Input material: PBMCs. This TCR was sampled from a boy aged 2 to 9 in good health and CMV-seronegative. The CDR3 corresponds to CASSLGGHANEKLFF. The DNA sequence reads TGTGCCAGCAGCCTGGGGGGGCATGCTAATGAAAAACTGTTTTTT.